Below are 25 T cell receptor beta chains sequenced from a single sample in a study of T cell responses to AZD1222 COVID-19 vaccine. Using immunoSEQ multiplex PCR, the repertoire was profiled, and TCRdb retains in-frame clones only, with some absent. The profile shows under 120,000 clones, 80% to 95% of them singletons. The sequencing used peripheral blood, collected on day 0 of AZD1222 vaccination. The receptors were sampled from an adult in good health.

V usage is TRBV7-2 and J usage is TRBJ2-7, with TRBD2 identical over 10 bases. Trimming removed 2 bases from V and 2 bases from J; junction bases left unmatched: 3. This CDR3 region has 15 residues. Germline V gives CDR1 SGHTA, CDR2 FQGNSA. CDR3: CASSLTSGTAYEQYF. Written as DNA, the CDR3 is TGTGCCAGCAGCTTAACTAGCGGGACTGCCTACGAGCAGTACTTC.

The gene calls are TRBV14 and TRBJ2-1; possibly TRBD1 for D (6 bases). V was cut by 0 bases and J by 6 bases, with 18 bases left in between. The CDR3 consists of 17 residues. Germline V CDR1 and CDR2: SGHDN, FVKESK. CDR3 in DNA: TGTGCCAGCAGCCAAGATCTATCTGGGGGCGCCTCCAATGAGCAGTTCTTC. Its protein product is CASSQDLSGGASNEQFF.

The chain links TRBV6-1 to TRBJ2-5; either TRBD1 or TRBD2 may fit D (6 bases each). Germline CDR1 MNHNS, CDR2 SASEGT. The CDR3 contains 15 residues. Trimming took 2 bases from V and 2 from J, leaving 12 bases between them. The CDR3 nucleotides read TGTGCCAGCAGTGAATCCCGGGGGCCGCAAGAGACCCAGTACTTC. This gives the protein CASSESRGPQETQYF.

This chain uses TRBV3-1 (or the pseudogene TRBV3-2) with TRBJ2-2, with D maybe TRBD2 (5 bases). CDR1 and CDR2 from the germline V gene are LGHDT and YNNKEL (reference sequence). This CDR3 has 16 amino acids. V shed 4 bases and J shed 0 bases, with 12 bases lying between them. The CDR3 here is CASSRRSGTNTGELFF. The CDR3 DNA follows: TGTGCCAGCAGCCGGCGAAGCGGCACGAACACCGGGGAGCTGTTTTTT.

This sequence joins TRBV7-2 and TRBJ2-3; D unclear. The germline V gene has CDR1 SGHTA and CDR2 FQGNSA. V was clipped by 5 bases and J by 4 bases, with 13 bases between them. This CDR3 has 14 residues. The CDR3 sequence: CASSPGSPPDTQYF. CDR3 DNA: TGTGCCAGCAGCCCCGGAAGCCCACCAGATACGCAGTATTTT.

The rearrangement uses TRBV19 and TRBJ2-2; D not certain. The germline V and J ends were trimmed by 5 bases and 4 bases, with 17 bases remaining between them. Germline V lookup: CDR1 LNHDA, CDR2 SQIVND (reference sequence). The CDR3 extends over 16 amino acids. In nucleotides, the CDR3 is TGTGCCAGTAGTCCTGGGGTCGGGTTCGCCACCGGGGAGCTGTTTTTT. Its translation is CASSPGVGFATGELFF. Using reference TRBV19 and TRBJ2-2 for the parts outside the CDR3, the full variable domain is DGGITQSPKYLFRKEGQNVTLSCEQNLNHDAMYWYRQDPGQGLRLIYYSQIVNDFQKGDIAEGYSVSREKKESFPLTVTSAQKNPTAFYLCASSPGVGFATGELFFGEGSRLTVL.

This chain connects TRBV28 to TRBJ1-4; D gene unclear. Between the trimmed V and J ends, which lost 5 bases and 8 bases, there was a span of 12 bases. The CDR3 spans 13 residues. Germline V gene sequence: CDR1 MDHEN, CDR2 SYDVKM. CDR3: CASSPSSGEKLFF. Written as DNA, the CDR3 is TGTGCCAGCAGTCCGAGTAGCGGGGAAAAACTGTTTTTT.

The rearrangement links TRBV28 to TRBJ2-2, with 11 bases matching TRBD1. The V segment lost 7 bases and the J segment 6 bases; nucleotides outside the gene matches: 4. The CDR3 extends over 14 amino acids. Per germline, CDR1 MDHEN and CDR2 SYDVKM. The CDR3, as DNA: TGTGCCAGCAAAGGACAGGGGGCCGCCGGGGAGCTGTTTTTT. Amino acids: CASKGQGAAGELFF.

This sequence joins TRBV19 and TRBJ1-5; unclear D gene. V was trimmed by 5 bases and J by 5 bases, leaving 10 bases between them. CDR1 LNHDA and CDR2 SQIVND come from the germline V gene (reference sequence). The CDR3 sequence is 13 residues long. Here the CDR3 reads CASSSSGYQPQHF. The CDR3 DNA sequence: TGTGCCAGTAGTTCAAGCGGGTATCAGCCCCAGCATTTT.

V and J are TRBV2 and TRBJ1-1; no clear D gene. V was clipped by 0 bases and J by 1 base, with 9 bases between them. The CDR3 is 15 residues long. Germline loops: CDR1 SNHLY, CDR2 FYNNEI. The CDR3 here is CASSEAGRTNTEAFF. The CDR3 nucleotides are TGTGCCAGCAGTGAAGCCGGTCGGACGAACACTGAAGCTTTCTTT.

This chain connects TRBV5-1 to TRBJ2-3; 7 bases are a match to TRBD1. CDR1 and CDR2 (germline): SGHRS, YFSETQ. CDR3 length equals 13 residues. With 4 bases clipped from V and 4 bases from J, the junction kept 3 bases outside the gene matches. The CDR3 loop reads CASSRTGADTQYF. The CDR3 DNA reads TGCGCCAGCAGCCGCACAGGGGCAGATACGCAGTATTTT.

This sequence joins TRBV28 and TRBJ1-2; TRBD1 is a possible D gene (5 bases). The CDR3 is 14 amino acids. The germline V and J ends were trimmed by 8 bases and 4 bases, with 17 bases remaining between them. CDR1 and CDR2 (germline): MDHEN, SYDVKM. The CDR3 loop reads CASSGEGRVYGYTF. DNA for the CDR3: TGTGCCAGCTCTGGGGAGGGGAGGGTCTATGGCTACACCTTC.

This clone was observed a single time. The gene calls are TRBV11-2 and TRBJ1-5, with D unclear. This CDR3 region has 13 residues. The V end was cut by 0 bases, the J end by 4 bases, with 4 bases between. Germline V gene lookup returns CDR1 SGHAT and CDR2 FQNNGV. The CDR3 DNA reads TGTGCCAGCAGCTTAGAAGAAAATCAGCCCCAGCATTTT. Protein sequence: CASSLEENQPQHF.

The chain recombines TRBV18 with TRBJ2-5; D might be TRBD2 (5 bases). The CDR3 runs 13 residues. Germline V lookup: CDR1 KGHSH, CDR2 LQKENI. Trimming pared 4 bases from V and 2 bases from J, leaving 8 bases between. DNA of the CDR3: TGTGCCAGCTCACGGACTCGGCAAGAGACCCAGTACTTC. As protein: CASSRTRQETQYF.

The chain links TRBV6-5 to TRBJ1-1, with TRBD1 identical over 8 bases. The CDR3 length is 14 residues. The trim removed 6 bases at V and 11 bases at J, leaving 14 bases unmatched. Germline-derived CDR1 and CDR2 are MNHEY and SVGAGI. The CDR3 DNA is TGTGCCAGCAGCCTCGACAGGGGTGGATCCCGCGCTTTCTTT. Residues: CASSLDRGGSRAFF.

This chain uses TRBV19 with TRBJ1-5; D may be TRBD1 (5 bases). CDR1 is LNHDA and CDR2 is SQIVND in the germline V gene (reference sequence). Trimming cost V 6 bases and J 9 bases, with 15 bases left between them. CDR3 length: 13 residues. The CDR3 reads CASRGEVYRPQHF. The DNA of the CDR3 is TGTGCCAGTAGGGGGGAGGTCTATCGGCCCCAGCATTTT. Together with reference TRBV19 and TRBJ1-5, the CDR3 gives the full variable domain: DGGITQSPKYLFRKEGQNVTLSCEQNLNHDAMYWYRQDPGQGLRLIYYSQIVNDFQKGDIAEGYSVSREKKESFPLTVTSAQKNPTAFYLCASRGEVYRPQHFGDGTRLSIL.

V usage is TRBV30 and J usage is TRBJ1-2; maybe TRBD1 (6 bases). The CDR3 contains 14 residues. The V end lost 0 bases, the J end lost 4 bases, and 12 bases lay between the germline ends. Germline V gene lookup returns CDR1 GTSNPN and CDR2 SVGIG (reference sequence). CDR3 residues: CAWSVQIGGYGYTF. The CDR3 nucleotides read TGTGCCTGGAGTGTACAAATAGGGGGCTATGGCTACACCTTC.

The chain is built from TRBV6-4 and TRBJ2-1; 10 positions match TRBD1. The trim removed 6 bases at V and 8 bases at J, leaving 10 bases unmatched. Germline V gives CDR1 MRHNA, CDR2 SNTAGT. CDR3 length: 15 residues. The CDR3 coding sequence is TGTGCCAGCAGCGGGGGGGACAGGGGTGTAGATGAGCAGTTCTTC. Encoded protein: CASSGGDRGVDEQFF.

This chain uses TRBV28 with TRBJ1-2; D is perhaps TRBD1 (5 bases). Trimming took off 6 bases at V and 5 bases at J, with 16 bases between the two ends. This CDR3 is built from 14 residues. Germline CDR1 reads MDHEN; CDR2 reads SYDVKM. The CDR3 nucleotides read TGTGCCAGCAGGGAGGGAGGGGAGTGGTATGGCTACACCTTC. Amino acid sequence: CASREGGEWYGYTF.

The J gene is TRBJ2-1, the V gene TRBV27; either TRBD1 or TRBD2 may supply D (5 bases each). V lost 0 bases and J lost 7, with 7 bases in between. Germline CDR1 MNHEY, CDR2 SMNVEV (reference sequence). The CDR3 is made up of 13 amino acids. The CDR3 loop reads CASSLSEGNEQFF. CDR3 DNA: TGTGCCAGCAGTTTATCTGAGGGGAATGAGCAGTTCTTC.

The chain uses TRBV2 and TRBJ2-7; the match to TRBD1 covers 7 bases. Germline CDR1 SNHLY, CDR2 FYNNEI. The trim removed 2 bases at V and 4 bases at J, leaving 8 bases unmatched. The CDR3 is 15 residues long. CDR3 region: CASSERQGSIYEQYF. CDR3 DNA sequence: TGTGCCAGCAGTGAACGACAGGGTAGTATATACGAGCAGTACTTC.

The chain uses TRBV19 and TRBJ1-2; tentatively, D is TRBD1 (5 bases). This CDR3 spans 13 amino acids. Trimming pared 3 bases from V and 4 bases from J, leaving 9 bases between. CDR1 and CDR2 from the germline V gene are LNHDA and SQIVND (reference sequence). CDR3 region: CASSILDTYGYTF. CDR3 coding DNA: TGTGCCAGTAGTATTTTGGACACCTATGGCTACACCTTC.

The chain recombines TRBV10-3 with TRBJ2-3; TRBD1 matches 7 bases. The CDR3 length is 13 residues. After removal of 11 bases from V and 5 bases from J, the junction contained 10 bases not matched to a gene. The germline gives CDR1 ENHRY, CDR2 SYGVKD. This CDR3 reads CASTTGELDTQYF. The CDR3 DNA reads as TGTGCCTCGACAACAGGGGAATTAGATACGCAGTATTTT.

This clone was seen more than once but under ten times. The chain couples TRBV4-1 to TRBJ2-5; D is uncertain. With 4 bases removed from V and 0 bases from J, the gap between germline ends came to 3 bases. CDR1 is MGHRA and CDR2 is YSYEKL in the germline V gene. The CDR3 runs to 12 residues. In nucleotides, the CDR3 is TGCGCCAGCAGCCGTAACCAAGAGACCCAGTACTTC. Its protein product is CASSRNQETQYF.

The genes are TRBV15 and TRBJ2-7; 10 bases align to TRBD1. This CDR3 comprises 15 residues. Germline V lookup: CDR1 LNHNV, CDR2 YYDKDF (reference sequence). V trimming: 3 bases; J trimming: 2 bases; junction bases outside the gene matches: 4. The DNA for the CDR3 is TGTGCCACCAGCAGGGGCGGACAGGGGGCCTACGAGCAGTACTTC. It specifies CATSRGGQGAYEQYF. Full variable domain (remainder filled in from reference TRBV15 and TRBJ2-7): DAMVIQNPRYQVTQFGKPVTLSCSQTLNHNVMYWYQQKSSQAPKLLFHYYDKDFNNEADTPDNFQSRRPNTSFCFLDIRSPGLGDTAMYLCATSRGGQGAYEQYFGPGTRLTVT.